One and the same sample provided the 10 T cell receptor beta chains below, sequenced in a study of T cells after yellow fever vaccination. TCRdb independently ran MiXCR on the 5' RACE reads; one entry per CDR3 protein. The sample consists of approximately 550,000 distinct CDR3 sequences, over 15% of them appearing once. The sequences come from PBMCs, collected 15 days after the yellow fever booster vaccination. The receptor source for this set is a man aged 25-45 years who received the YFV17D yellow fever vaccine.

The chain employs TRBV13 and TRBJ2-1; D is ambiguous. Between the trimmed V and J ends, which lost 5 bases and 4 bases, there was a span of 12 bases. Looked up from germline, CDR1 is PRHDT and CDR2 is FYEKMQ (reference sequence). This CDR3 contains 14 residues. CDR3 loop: CASSITRNYNEQFF. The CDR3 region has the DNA TGTGCCAGCAGCATAACTCGTAATTACAATGAGCAGTTCTTC.

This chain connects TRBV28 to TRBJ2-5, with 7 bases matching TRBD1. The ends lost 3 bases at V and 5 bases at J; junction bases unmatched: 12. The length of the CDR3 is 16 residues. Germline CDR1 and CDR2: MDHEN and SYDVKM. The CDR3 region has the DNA TGTGCCAGCAGTTTTCACCGAGGGGGCGTTATGGAGACCCAGTACTTC. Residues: CASSFHRGGVMETQYF.

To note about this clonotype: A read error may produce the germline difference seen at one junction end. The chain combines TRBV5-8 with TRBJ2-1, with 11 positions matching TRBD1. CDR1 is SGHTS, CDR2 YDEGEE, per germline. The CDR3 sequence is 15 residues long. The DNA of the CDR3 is TGTGCCAGCAGCTCAGGGGACAGGGGGTTCGGTGAGCTGTTCTTC. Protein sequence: CASSSGDRGFGELFF.

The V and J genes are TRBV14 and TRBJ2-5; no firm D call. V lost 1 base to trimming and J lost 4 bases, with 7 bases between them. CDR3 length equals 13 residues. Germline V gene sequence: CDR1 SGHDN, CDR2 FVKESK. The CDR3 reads CASSQVYGETQYF. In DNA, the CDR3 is TGTGCCAGCAGCCAAGTGTATGGAGAGACCCAGTACTTC.

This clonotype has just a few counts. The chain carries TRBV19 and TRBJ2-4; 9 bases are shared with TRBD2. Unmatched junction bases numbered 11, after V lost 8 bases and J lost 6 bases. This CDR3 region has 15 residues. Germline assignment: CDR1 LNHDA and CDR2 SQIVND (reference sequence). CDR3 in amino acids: CASAGGTDPGNIQYF. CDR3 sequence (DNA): TGTGCCAGTGCGGGGGGGACGGACCCCGGAAACATTCAGTACTTC.

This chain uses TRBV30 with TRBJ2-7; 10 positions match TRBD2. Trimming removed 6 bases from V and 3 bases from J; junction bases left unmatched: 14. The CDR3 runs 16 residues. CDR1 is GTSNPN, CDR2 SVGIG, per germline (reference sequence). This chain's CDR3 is CACTRPGTSDFYEQYF. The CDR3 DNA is TGTGCCTGTACCCGACCTGGGACTAGCGATTTCTACGAGCAGTACTTC.

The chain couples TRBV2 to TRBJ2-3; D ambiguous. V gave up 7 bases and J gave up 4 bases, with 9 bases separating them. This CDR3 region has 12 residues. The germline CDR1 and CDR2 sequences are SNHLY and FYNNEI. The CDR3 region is CASNQTPDTQYF. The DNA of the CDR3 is TGTGCCAGCAATCAGACCCCAGATACGCAGTATTTT.

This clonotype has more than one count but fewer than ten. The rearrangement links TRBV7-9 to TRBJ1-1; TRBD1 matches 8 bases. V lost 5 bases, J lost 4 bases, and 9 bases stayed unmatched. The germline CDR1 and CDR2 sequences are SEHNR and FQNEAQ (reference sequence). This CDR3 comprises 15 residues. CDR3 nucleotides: TGTGCCAGCAGCCTAGGGGGGACAGGTGTCACTGAAGCTTTCTTT. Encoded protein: CASSLGGTGVTEAFF.

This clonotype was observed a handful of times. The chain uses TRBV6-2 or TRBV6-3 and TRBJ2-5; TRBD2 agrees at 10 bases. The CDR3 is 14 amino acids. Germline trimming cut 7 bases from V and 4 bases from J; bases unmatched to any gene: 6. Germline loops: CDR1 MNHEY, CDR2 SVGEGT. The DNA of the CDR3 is TGTGCCAGCAACCTAAGACTAGCGGGAGAGACCCAGTACTTC. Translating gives CASNLRLAGETQYF.

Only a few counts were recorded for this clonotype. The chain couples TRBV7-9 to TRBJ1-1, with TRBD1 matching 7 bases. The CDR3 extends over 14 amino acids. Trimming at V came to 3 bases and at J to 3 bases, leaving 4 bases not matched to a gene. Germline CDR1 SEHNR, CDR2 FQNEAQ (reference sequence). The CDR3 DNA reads TGTGCCAGCAGCTTTCAGGGGGTAGACACTGAAGCTTTCTTT. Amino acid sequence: CASSFQGVDTEAFF.